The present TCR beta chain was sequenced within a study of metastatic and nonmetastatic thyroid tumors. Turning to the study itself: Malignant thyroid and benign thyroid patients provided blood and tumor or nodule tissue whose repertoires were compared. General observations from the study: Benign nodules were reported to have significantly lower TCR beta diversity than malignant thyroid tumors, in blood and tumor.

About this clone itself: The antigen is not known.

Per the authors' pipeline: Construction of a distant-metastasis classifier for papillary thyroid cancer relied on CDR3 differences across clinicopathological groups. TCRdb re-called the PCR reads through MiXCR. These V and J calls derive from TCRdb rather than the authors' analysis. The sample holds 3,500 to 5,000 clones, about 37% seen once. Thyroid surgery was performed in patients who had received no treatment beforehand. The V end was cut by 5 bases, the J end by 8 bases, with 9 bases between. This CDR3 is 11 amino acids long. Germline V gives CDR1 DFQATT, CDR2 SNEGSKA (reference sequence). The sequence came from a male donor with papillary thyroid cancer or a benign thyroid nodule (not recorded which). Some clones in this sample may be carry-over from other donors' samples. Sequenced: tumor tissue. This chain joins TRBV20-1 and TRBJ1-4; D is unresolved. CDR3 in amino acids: CSAFLEEKLFF. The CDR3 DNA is TGCAGTGCTTTCCTGGAGGAAAAACTGTTTTTT.